This TCR beta chain comes out of a study of blood T cells in healthy people across ages. Deletions cut 3 bases from V and 0 bases from J, with 16 bases between. Per the germline V gene, CDR1 is DFQATT and CDR2 is SNEGSKA (reference sequence). This CDR3 spans 16 amino acids. This clonotype has more than one count but fewer than ten. With a J-beta primer mix and a sample-barcoded 5' primer, a second PCR ran roughly 6 to 11 cycles. A 12-random-nucleotide template-switch adaptor tagged each cDNA molecule. TCRdb fed the 5' RACE reads into MiXCR, producing one record per CDR3 protein. The data show more than 1,400,000 distinct CDR3 sequences, with roughly 45% seen just once and 7.9% held by the top ten.

The sample comprised blood. This clonotype originated in a woman aged 18-30 years in good health. The rearrangement uses TRBV20-1 and TRBJ2-3; D remains ambiguous. Written as DNA, the CDR3 is TGCAGTGCTAGCTTCGCCTCCCCTGCTAGCACAGATACGCAGTATTTT. Protein: CSASFASPASTDTQYF.